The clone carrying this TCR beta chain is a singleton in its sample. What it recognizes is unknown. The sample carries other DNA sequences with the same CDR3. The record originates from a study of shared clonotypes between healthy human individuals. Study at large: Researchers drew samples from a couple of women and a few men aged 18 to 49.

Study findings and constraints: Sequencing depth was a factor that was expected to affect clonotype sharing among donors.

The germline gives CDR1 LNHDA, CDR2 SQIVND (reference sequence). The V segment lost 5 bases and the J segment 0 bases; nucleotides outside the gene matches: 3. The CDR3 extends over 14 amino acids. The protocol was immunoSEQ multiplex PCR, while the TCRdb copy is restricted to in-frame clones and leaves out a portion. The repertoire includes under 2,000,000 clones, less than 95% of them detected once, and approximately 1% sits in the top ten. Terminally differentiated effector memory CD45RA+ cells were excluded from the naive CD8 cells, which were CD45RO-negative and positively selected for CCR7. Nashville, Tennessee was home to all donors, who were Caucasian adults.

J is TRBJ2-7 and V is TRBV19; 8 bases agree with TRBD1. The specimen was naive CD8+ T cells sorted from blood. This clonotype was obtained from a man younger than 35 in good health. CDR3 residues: CASSAGQGSYEQYF. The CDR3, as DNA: TGTGCCAGTAGTGCTGGACAGGGCTCCTACGAGCAGTACTTC.